One and the same sample provided the 13 T cell receptor beta chains below, sequenced in a study of blood T cell repertoires in COVID-19. Assay used: immunoSEQ multiplex PCR; TCRdb lists only in-frame clones, some missing. This repertoire shows 170,000 or so clones, over 75% found once; its top ten account for roughly 7.3%. The sequenced sample consisted of PBMCs or T cells enriched from blood (not recorded which). The receptors were sampled from a woman aged 50 to 60 who had recovered from COVID-19.

The DNA for the CDR3 is TGTGCCAGCAGCCAAGGGGGACAGGTCCGTATTCAGTACTTC. It yields the protein CASSQGGQVRIQYF. The chain carries TRBV3-1 (or the pseudogene TRBV3-2) and TRBJ2-4; 8 bases are a match to TRBD1. CDR1 and CDR2 (germline): LGHDT, YNNKEL (reference sequence). The CDR3 sequence is 14 residues long. The V gene end was trimmed by 1 base and the J gene end by 10 bases; junction bases not matched to a gene: 6.

This clone has a single count. This sequence joins TRBV7-9 and TRBJ1-1; tentative D call: TRBD1 (6 bases). CDR3 length: 18 amino acids. Germline V gene lookup returns CDR1 SEHNR and CDR2 FQNEAQ (reference sequence). The germline V and J ends were trimmed by 1 base and 0 bases, with 18 bases remaining between them. This CDR3 reads CASSLGIGDTTMNTEAFF. The CDR3 DNA follows: TGTGCCAGCAGCTTAGGAATCGGGGACACTACCATGAACACTGAAGCTTTCTTT. The full variable domain, with the rest looked up from reference TRBV7-9 and TRBJ1-1, is DTGVSQNPRHKITKRGQNVTFRCDPISEHNRLYWYRQTLGQGPEFLTYFQNEAQLEKSRLLSDRFSAERPKGSFSTLEIQRTEQGDSAMYLCASSLGIGDTTMNTEAFFGQGTRLTVV.

The chain recombines TRBV9 with TRBJ1-3, with D possibly being TRBD1 (6 bases). V was trimmed by 4 bases and J by 2 bases, leaving 22 bases between them. The germline V gene encodes CDR1 SGDLS and CDR2 YYNGEE. This CDR3 contains 18 residues. CDR3 DNA: TGTGCCAGCAGCCATCCCCTGGGGGCGCTTCACGCTGGAAACACCATATATTTT. This gives the protein CASSHPLGALHAGNTIYF.

The chain combines TRBV3-1 (or the pseudogene TRBV3-2) with TRBJ2-2; D might be TRBD2 (5 bases). CDR1 is LGHDT, CDR2 YNNKEL, per germline (reference sequence). The CDR3 has 13 amino acids. V lost 1 base and J 13 bases, leaving 13 bases between the germline ends. The CDR3: CASSQGEYSPLFF. The CDR3 coding sequence is TGTGCCAGCAGCCAAGGGGAGTATAGTCCGCTGTTTTTT.

This chain links TRBV5-5 with TRBJ2-1; TRBD1 aligns across 7 bases. Germline CDR1 and CDR2: SGHKS and YYEKEE (reference sequence). J gave up 1 base and V 4 bases, and 5 bases lay outside the gene matches. The CDR3 is made up of 15 amino acids. CDR3 loop: CASSTTGTSYNEQFF. CDR3 nucleotide sequence: TGTGCCAGCAGCACGACAGGGACGTCCTACAATGAGCAGTTCTTC.

The CDR3 DNA reads TGTGCCAGCAGTTCGCGACTAGCGGGATTTGGGAATGAGCAGTTCTTC. As protein: CASSSRLAGFGNEQFF. This chain joins TRBV27 and TRBJ2-1; 11 nucleotides match TRBD2. The length of the CDR3 is 16 residues. V lost 4 bases, J lost 7 bases, and 9 bases stayed unmatched. CDR1 and CDR2 from the germline V gene are MNHEY and SMNVEV (reference sequence).

This chain links TRBV6-5 with TRBJ2-5; D is possibly TRBD2 (7 bases). Trimming removed 2 bases from V and 4 bases from J, with 14 bases in between. Germline-derived CDR1 and CDR2 are MNHEY and SVGAGI. The CDR3 runs to 15 residues. The CDR3 nucleotides read TGTGCCAGCAGTTACCCATTGGGGGGGCGAGAGACCCAGTACTTC. Amino acids: CASSYPLGGRETQYF.

V gene TRBV11-2 combines with J gene TRBJ2-1; a weak D match, TRBD1 (6 bases). Germline V gene data show CDR1 as SGHAT and CDR2 as FQNNGV. The CDR3 has 15 residues. V gave up 5 bases and J gave up 6 bases, with 17 bases separating them. CDR3 sequence (DNA): TGTGCCAGCAGCGGTATCAGGGGAAATGGCAATGAGCAGTTCTTC. It yields the protein CASSGIRGNGNEQFF.

The CDR3 spells CASSSQGTYEQYF. The CDR3 DNA reads TGTGCCAGCAGTTCACAGGGGACCTACGAGCAGTACTTC. The chain employs TRBV6-6 and TRBJ2-7; 7 nucleotides align to TRBD1. The V segment lost 4 bases and the J segment 2 bases; nucleotides outside the gene matches: 2. This CDR3 contains 13 residues. Germline CDR1 and CDR2: MNHNY and SVGAGI (reference sequence).

The chain carries TRBV24-1 and TRBJ1-2; TRBD1 might be the D (6 bases). V dropped 3 bases and J dropped 5 bases, with 15 bases sitting between them. CDR1 is KGHDR, CDR2 SFDVKD, per germline. CDR3 size: 15 residues. CDR3 nucleotide sequence: TGTGCCACCAGTGATCGCGACAGGCCCGGTTATGGCTACACCTTC. Translating it yields CATSDRDRPGYGYTF.

A remark on this clone: Other nucleotide sequences in the sample specify the same CDR3. This chain connects TRBV5-1 to TRBJ1-4; D gene unclear. The V end lost 0 bases, the J end lost 0 bases, and 3 bases lay between the germline ends. Germline V gene sequence: CDR1 SGHRS, CDR2 YFSETQ. CDR3 length: 14 amino acids. The CDR3 DNA is TGCGCCAGCAGCTTGGGCGCAACTAATGAAAAACTGTTTTTT. Its translation is CASSLGATNEKLFF.

The CDR3 bases are TGTGCCAGCAGTTTATTCCAGAACACTGAAGCTTTCTTT. This translates into CASSLFQNTEAFF. This chain uses TRBV27 with TRBJ1-1; unclear D gene. Trimming took 1 base from V and 1 from J, leaving 4 bases between them. In germline, CDR1 is MNHEY, CDR2 SMNVEV (reference sequence). The CDR3 sequence is 13 residues long.

This clone was recorded only once. V usage is TRBV12-2 and J usage is TRBJ1-2; TRBD1, the table's D call, was not compared with the DNA. TRBV12-2 is shown as a pseudogene. CDR3 length: 20 amino acids. In DNA form, the CDR3 reads TGTGCAAGTCGCCCCCCCCGGAGGTCTGACAGGGTGGGTTCCTCGGGAGGCTACACCTTC. Its translation: CASRPPRRSDRVGSSGGYTF.